The 13 T cell receptor beta chains listed next were all sequenced from one sample in a study of blood T cell repertoires in COVID-19. The method was immunoSEQ multiplex PCR; TCRdb's version includes in-frame clones alone and lacks a portion of them. The sample holds just over 45,000 clones, approximately 87% seen once. Material for sequencing was peripheral blood. The receptors derive from a human donor in a cohort sampled during active COVID-19.

This clone has a single count. This chain connects TRBV18 to TRBJ2-3; 10 bases align to TRBD2. This CDR3 spans 16 amino acids. The junction had 8 bases not matched to a gene; V was cut back by 6 bases and J by 2 bases. Germline V gene lookup returns CDR1 KGHSH and CDR2 LQKENI. Written as DNA, the CDR3 is TGTGCCAGCTCGCTAGGACTAGCGGTTACCACAGATACGCAGTATTTT. Encoded protein: CASSLGLAVTTDTQYF.

The chain links TRBV6-4 to TRBJ2-1; 9 bases map to TRBD2. The CDR3 consists of 15 residues. The germline V gene has CDR1 MRHNA and CDR2 SNTAGT. The ends lost 11 bases at V and 7 bases at J; junction bases unmatched: 15. CDR3 residues: CASTEVAGDVNEQFF. The CDR3 DNA reads as TGTGCCTCGACCGAGGTAGCGGGAGATGTAAATGAGCAGTTCTTC.

The rearrangement uses TRBV18 and TRBJ2-7; TRBD1 is a possible D gene (6 bases). Germline CDR1 and CDR2: KGHSH and LQKENI. Deletions cut 5 bases from V and 5 bases from J, with 13 bases between. The CDR3 has 13 residues. CDR3: CASSVGTQNEQYF. CDR3 in DNA: TGTGCCAGCTCAGTCGGGACACAAAACGAGCAGTACTTC.

The chain combines TRBV15 with TRBJ1-4; 8 bases map to TRBD1. This CDR3 comprises 16 residues. Germline loops: CDR1 LNHNV, CDR2 YYDKDF (reference sequence). V lost 3 bases and J lost 7; bases outside the gene matches: 10. The CDR3 DNA reads TGTGCCACCAGCAGGGGACAGGTGTTTGCGAGTGAAAAACTGTTTTTT. It is translated as CATSRGQVFASEKLFF.

The DNA for the CDR3 is TGTGCCAGCAGCCGAGAGGAGGGCGGGCCCCCCTACGAGCAGTACTTC. Its translation: CASSREEGGPPYEQYF. The chain employs TRBV4-2 and TRBJ2-7; possibly TRBD2 for D (6 bases). The CDR3 runs 16 residues. V was pared by 4 bases and J by 2 bases, with 18 bases between. Germline values: CDR1 LGHNA, CDR2 YNFKEQ.

The rearrangement uses TRBV4-1 and TRBJ2-3, with a tentative D call TRBD1 (5 bases). Deletions cut 0 bases from V and 6 bases from J, with 13 bases between. This CDR3 has 15 amino acids. Germline V gene data show CDR1 as MGHRA and CDR2 as YSYEKL. The CDR3 region has the DNA TGCGCCAGCAGCCAAGATAGTTGGGGCTCGGATACGCAGTATTTT. Translating it yields CASSQDSWGSDTQYF.

The rearrangement uses TRBV30 and TRBJ2-2; 7 positions match TRBD1. The CDR3 contains 15 residues. V lost 0 bases and J lost 4; bases outside the gene matches: 5. Germline V lookup: CDR1 GTSNPN, CDR2 SVGIG (reference sequence). CDR3 residues: CAWSVRGLSTGELFF. For the CDR3, the DNA is TGTGCCTGGAGTGTAAGGGGGCTGAGCACCGGGGAGCTGTTTTTT.

This clone was detected a few times. This chain links TRBV5-1 with TRBJ2-1, with 7 bases aligning to TRBD2. This CDR3 comprises 17 residues. The germline gives CDR1 SGHRS, CDR2 YFSETQ. After removal of 3 bases from V and 7 bases from J, the junction contained 16 bases not matched to a gene. The DNA for the CDR3 is TGCGCCAGCAGCTCGCGAAGGCCTAGCGGATATTGGAATGAGCAGTTCTTC. Translated: CASSSRRPSGYWNEQFF. The variable domain in full, with the rest retrieved from reference TRBV5-1 and TRBJ2-1, is KAGVTQTPRYLIKTRGQQVTLSCSPISGHRSVSWYQQTPGQGLQFLFEYFSETQRNKGNFPGRFSGRQFSNSRSEMNVSTLELGDSALYLCASSSRRPSGYWNEQFFGPGTRLTVL.

This chain uses TRBV3-1 (or the pseudogene TRBV3-2) with TRBJ2-7; possible D gene TRBD2, 5 bases. Germline CDR1 and CDR2: LGHDT and YNNKEL (reference sequence). V lost 1 base and J 0 bases, leaving 22 bases between the germline ends. The CDR3 consists of 19 residues. The chain's CDR3 is CASSQAITSNPKSSYEQYF. CDR3 nucleotide sequence: TGTGCCAGCAGCCAAGCGATTACTAGTAACCCCAAGTCCTCCTACGAGCAGTACTTC.

The CDR3 reads CASSPIAGRYNEQFF. Here the CDR3 DNA reads TGTGCCAGCAGCCCAATAGCGGGAAGGTACAATGAGCAGTTCTTC. The chain is built from TRBV11-2 and TRBJ2-1, with TRBD2 identical over 8 bases. Germline V lookup: CDR1 SGHAT, CDR2 FQNNGV. Trimming removed 5 bases from V and 4 bases from J; junction bases left unmatched: 7. This CDR3 comprises 15 residues.

The genes are TRBV7-2 and TRBJ2-2; 7 bases fit TRBD2. Looked up from germline, CDR1 is SGHTA and CDR2 is FQGNSA. The V segment lost 9 bases and the J segment 1 base; nucleotides outside the gene matches: 5. This CDR3 spans 14 amino acids. DNA of the CDR3: TGTGCCAGGGCGGGAGTAGGGAACACCGGGGAGCTGTTTTTT. This encodes CARAGVGNTGELFF.

This chain connects TRBV30 to TRBJ1-3; D is possibly TRBD1 (5 bases). Germline V lookup: CDR1 GTSNPN, CDR2 SVGIG (reference sequence). This CDR3 comprises 14 residues. The V end was cut by 3 bases, the J end by 0 bases, with 9 bases between. CDR3 protein: CAWRRGPSGNTIYF. CDR3 bases: TGTGCCTGGAGAAGGGGCCCCTCTGGAAACACCATATATTTT. The full variable domain, rest sourced from reference TRBV30 and TRBJ1-3, is SQTIHQWPATLVQPVGSPLSLECTVEGTSNPNLYWYRQAAGRGLQLLFYSVGIGQISSEVPQNLSASRPQDRQFILSSKKLLLSDSGFYLCAWRRGPSGNTIYFGEGSWLTVV.

The gene calls are TRBV5-4 and TRBJ1-6; TRBD1 matches at 7 bases. CDR1 is SGHNT, CDR2 YYREEE, per germline (reference sequence). Trimming removed 5 bases from V and 10 bases from J; junction bases left unmatched: 9. The CDR3 is 14 residues long. CDR3 sequence: CASSRDSGGSPLHF. The CDR3 DNA follows: TGTGCCAGCAGTCGGGACAGCGGGGGATCACCCCTCCACTTT.